These 23 T cell receptor beta chains were sequenced from one sample in a study of blood T cell repertoires in COVID-19 (dated by TCRdb to 2020 to 2022). Libraries came from the immunoSEQ multiplex PCR assay. TCRdb mirrors the immuneACCESS table, restricted to in-frame sequences. Some clones are absent from its copies; in checked studies, under half trace to an unresolved V gene, and the reason for the others is unknown. This sample is represented by about 170,000 clones; approximately 88% of them were singletons. The ten largest make up roughly a tenth of the sample. Sequenced: peripheral blood. The source of these receptors is a woman older than 75 with active or convalescent COVID-19.

The chain links TRBV5-1 to TRBJ2-5; 9 positions agree with TRBD2. In germline, CDR1 is SGHRS, CDR2 YFSETQ. Losses at the gene ends were 7 bases for V and 4 bases for J; bases not matched to a gene: 8. There are 14 residues in the CDR3. CDR3 region: CASGLGLAGETQYF. CDR3 DNA sequence: TGCGCCAGCGGCCTGGGACTAGCAGGAGAGACCCAGTACTTC.

This clone came up a few times. The rearrangement links TRBV11-2 to TRBJ1-4; D may be TRBD1 (6 bases). The germline V gene has CDR1 SGHAT and CDR2 FQNNGV. V dropped 1 base and J dropped 8 bases, with 8 bases sitting between them. CDR3 length equals 13 residues. CDR3 region: CASSLGQGEKLFF. The CDR3 DNA sequence: TGTGCCAGCAGCTTAGGGCAGGGGGAAAAACTGTTTTTT.

The genes are TRBV12-3 or TRBV12-4 and TRBJ1-2; the D gene is possibly TRBD1 (5 bases). Between the trimmed V and J ends, which lost 1 base and 4 bases, there was a span of 7 bases. CDR3 size: 13 residues. The CDR3 sequence: CASSLGGVYGYTF. The CDR3 DNA follows: TGTGCCAGCAGTTTAGGGGGGGTCTATGGCTACACCTTC.

This clone was counted once. The rearrangement links TRBV4-2 to TRBJ1-6; D is undetermined. The CDR3 is made up of 15 amino acids. The germline V gene has CDR1 LGHNA and CDR2 YNFKEQ. The V end was cut by 1 base, the J end by 5 bases, with 9 bases between. The CDR3 is CASSQGYQDNSPLHF. Here the CDR3 DNA reads TGTGCCAGCAGCCAAGGGTACCAGGATAATTCACCCCTCCACTTT.

The gene calls are TRBV3-1 (or the pseudogene TRBV3-2) and TRBJ2-1; 8 positions match TRBD2. The trim removed 1 base at V and 9 bases at J, leaving 2 bases unmatched. Germline values: CDR1 LGHDT, CDR2 YNNKEL (reference sequence). The CDR3 covers 13 residues. The CDR3 loop reads CASSQGGGLEQFF. The DNA of the CDR3 is TGTGCCAGCAGCCAAGGCGGGGGGCTTGAGCAGTTCTTC.

This clone is a singleton in its sample. The chain employs TRBV3-1 (or the pseudogene TRBV3-2) and TRBJ1-2, with D perhaps matching TRBD1 (6 bases). The CDR3 is 14 amino acids. V was shortened by 4 bases and J by 2 bases, with 11 bases between the two germline ends. Germline CDR1 is LGHDT and CDR2 is YNNKEL (reference sequence). CDR3 amino acids: CASSPGGGNYGYTF. The CDR3 bases are TGTGCCAGCAGCCCGGGGGGCGGGAACTATGGCTACACCTTC.

The chain links TRBV7-9 to TRBJ1-2, with D perhaps matching TRBD1 (6 bases). This CDR3 has 15 residues. From germline, CDR1 is SEHNR and CDR2 FQNEAQ (reference sequence). V lost 1 base and J 6 bases, leaving 15 bases between the germline ends. The chain's CDR3 is CASSLETRGRDGYTF. The DNA of the CDR3 is TGTGCCAGCAGCTTAGAGACCAGGGGTAGGGATGGCTACACCTTC.

V usage is TRBV5-6 and J usage is TRBJ2-3, with D perhaps matching TRBD2 (5 bases). Trimming shortened V by 6 bases and J by 1 base, and 15 bases separated the two germline ends. The CDR3 sequence is 15 residues long. CDR1 is SGHDT and CDR2 is YYEEEE in the germline V gene. Written as DNA, the CDR3 is TGTGCCAGCATACCATTAGCGACTGGCACAGATACGCAGTATTTT. Amino acids: CASIPLATGTDTQYF.

This clone was observed once. V and J are TRBV5-1 and TRBJ1-2; D perhaps matches TRBD1 (6 bases). Trimming stripped 7 bases from V and 6 bases from J, with 19 bases between. CDR3 length: 14 residues. The V gene's germline CDR1 is SGHRS and CDR2 YFSETQ. This CDR3 reads CASRMGRPGDGYTF. CDR3 sequence (DNA): TGCGCCAGCCGGATGGGACGGCCAGGGGATGGCTACACCTTC.

The J gene is TRBJ1-3, the V gene TRBV6-6; the match to TRBD1 covers 7 bases. Germline trimming cut 6 bases from V and 3 bases from J; bases unmatched to any gene: 2. This CDR3 comprises 13 residues. Germline values: CDR1 MNHNY, CDR2 SVGAGI (reference sequence). CDR3 loop: CASRDRLGNTIYF. The DNA for the CDR3 is TGTGCCAGCAGGGACAGGCTTGGAAACACCATATATTTT.

The V call is TRBV12-3 or TRBV12-4, the J call TRBJ2-4; no definite D call. Trimming stripped 11 bases from V and 4 bases from J, with 15 bases between. This CDR3 spans 13 amino acids. The CDR3 DNA follows: TGTGCCCTGGGTGAGAGCAGGAAAAACATTCAGTACTTC. It specifies CALGESRKNIQYF.

A note on this clone: Additional DNA sequences in this sample encode the identical CDR3. The rearrangement links TRBV5-1 to TRBJ2-7; a weak D match, TRBD2 (5 bases). Germline assignment: CDR1 SGHRS and CDR2 YFSETQ. V dropped 1 base and J dropped 5 bases, with 7 bases sitting between them. The CDR3 has 12 amino acids. The CDR3 here is CASSLSGNEQYF. The DNA of the CDR3 is TGCGCCAGCAGCTTGTCGGGGAACGAGCAGTACTTC.

CDR3 sequence: CASSYGGGASETQYF. As DNA, the CDR3 is TGTGCCAGCAGTTACGGCGGGGGGGCCAGTGAGACCCAGTACTTC. This chain links TRBV6-2 or TRBV6-3 with TRBJ2-5; 9 bases are a match to TRBD2. Per germline, CDR1 MNHEY and CDR2 SVGEGT. This CDR3 is 15 amino acids long. The trim removed 2 bases at V and 5 bases at J, leaving 6 bases unmatched.

The rearrangement joins TRBV11-1 to TRBJ2-5, with 8 bases that match TRBD1. V gave up 2 bases and J gave up 4 bases; unmatched junction bases: 6. Germline V gene sequence: CDR1 SGHAT, CDR2 FQDESV (reference sequence). This CDR3 comprises 15 residues. CDR3 amino acids: CASSLQTGVGETQYF. The CDR3 DNA follows: TGTGCCAGCAGCTTACAGACAGGGGTAGGAGAGACCCAGTACTTC.

This clone was counted ten times or more. The V and J genes are TRBV7-9 and TRBJ1-1; maybe TRBD1 (6 bases). Germline assignment: CDR1 SEHNR and CDR2 FQNEAQ (reference sequence). The CDR3 is 13 residues long. Trimming cost V 6 bases and J 0 bases, with 8 bases left between them. CDR3 nucleotides: TGTGCCAGCAGAGGACAGATGAACACTGAAGCTTTCTTT. Residues: CASRGQMNTEAFF.

The chain couples TRBV5-8 to TRBJ2-3, with 8 bases aligning to TRBD1. The CDR3 runs 15 residues. Looked up from germline, CDR1 is SGHTS and CDR2 is YDEGEE. J lost 5 bases, V lost 4 bases, and 9 bases had no gene match. This CDR3 is CASSRGQGSKDTQYF. As DNA, the CDR3 is TGTGCCAGCAGCAGAGGACAGGGCTCGAAAGATACGCAGTATTTT.

The chain carries TRBV5-8 and TRBJ1-2; 9 bases map to TRBD1. The V segment lost 4 bases and the J segment 4 bases; nucleotides outside the gene matches: 5. CDR3 length: 14 amino acids. The V gene's germline CDR1 is SGHTS and CDR2 YDEGEE. CDR3: CASSRTGDPYGYTF. DNA of the CDR3: TGTGCCAGCAGCCGGACAGGGGATCCCTATGGCTACACCTTC.

V and J are TRBV5-1 and TRBJ2-3; D is undetermined. V was pared by 2 bases and J by 4 bases, with 5 bases between. The CDR3 contains 12 residues. Per the germline V gene, CDR1 is SGHRS and CDR2 is YFSETQ. CDR3 DNA sequence: TGCGCCAGCAGCTTCCAGTCAGATACGCAGTATTTT. Translated: CASSFQSDTQYF.

This clone appeared a single time. This sequence joins TRBV3-1 (or the pseudogene TRBV3-2) and TRBJ2-1; D possibly corresponds to TRBD2 (6 bases). The CDR3 sequence is 16 residues long. The V gene lost 6 bases and the J gene lost 7 bases, with 22 bases spanning the gap. Germline V lookup: CDR1 LGHDT, CDR2 YNNKEL (reference sequence). CDR3 DNA: TGTGCCAGCAGTCAGGCGGGTAGTTTGGGAGGAAATGAGCAGTTCTTC. Translation gives CASSQAGSLGGNEQFF.

This chain links TRBV10-3 with TRBJ2-5; 8 nucleotides match TRBD2. The germline V gene encodes CDR1 ENHRY and CDR2 SYGVKD. With V trimmed by 2 bases and J by 0 bases, 2 bases remained unmatched. CDR3 length equals 15 residues. The CDR3 bases are TGTGCCATCAGTGAGCCGGGGGGGAACCAAGAGACCCAGTACTTC. This sequence encodes CAISEPGGNQETQYF.

The gene calls are TRBV6-4 and TRBJ2-1; tentative D call: TRBD1 (6 bases). This CDR3 spans 15 amino acids. With 5 bases removed from V and 4 bases from J, the gap between germline ends came to 15 bases. CDR1 is MRHNA and CDR2 is SNTAGT in the germline V gene. CDR3 in DNA: TGTGCCAGCAGTTCAACTCCGGGACATTACAATGAGCAGTTCTTC. It translates to CASSSTPGHYNEQFF.

The J gene is TRBJ1-4, the V gene TRBV7-3; the D gene is possibly TRBD1 (5 bases). Trimming shortened V by 3 bases and J by 5 bases, and 13 bases separated the two germline ends. CDR3 length: 15 residues. Per the germline V gene, CDR1 is SGHTA and CDR2 is FQGTGA. The CDR3 sequence is CASSLNGHRNEKLFF. In nucleotides, the CDR3 is TGTGCCAGCAGCTTGAACGGACACAGAAATGAAAAACTGTTTTTT. The full variable domain, rest sourced from reference TRBV7-3 and TRBJ1-4, is GAGVSQTPSNKVTEKGKYVELRCDPISGHTALYWYRQSLGQGPEFLIYFQGTGAADDSGLPNDRFFAVRPEGSVSTLKIQRTERGDSAVYLCASSLNGHRNEKLFFGSGTQLSVL.

The table lists this clone with a few counts. The chain recombines TRBV6-2 or TRBV6-3 with TRBJ2-7, with a tentative D call TRBD1 (5 bases). Deletions cut 2 bases from V and 2 bases from J, with 10 bases between. This CDR3 spans 14 amino acids. Germline CDR1 reads MNHEY; CDR2 reads SVGEGT. The CDR3 spells CASSYQIGAYEQYF. CDR3 coding DNA: TGTGCCAGCAGTTACCAAATAGGGGCCTACGAGCAGTACTTC.